One sample yielded the 23 T cell receptor beta chains listed below, sequenced in a study of shared clonotypes between healthy human individuals. The repertoire was sequenced with immunoSEQ multiplex PCR; TCRdb's copy has only in-frame clones and lacks some. The sample consists of roughly 450,000 clones, less than 85% of them appearing once. The sample taken for sequencing was PBMCs. The receptors were gathered from a woman in her thirties or forties in good health. Some clones in this sample may be carry-over from other donors' samples.

The chain links TRBV20-1 to TRBJ1-1, with D possibly TRBD1 on 5 matching bases. This CDR3 has 10 amino acids. Germline V gene lookup returns CDR1 DFQATT and CDR2 SNEGSKA (reference sequence). The V and J ends lost 5 bases and 10 bases respectively, with 11 bases between them. The CDR3 sequence is CSAGDSRAFF. CDR3 sequence (DNA): TGCAGTGCTGGGGACTCTAGAGCTTTCTTT.

There are a few counts of this clone. The chain couples TRBV5-1 to TRBJ2-1; 8 bases align to TRBD1. V lost 7 bases to trimming and J lost 9 bases; unmatched junction nucleotides: 9. This CDR3 contains 13 residues. Germline-derived CDR1 and CDR2 are SGHRS and YFSETQ. The CDR3 nucleotides read TGCGCCAGCGCCCTTGGACAGGGCGCTGAGCAGTTCTTC. This encodes CASALGQGAEQFF.

The rearrangement links TRBV2 to TRBJ2-5; D is unclear. In germline, CDR1 is SNHLY, CDR2 FYNNEI. The CDR3 sequence is 12 residues long. Trimming pared 8 bases from V and 1 base from J, leaving 8 bases between. CDR3 nucleotide sequence: TGTGCCAGCTATAGGGCCCAAGAGACCCAGTACTTC. This sequence encodes CASYRAQETQYF.

This clone was detected only once. This chain links TRBV19 with TRBJ2-2, with D perhaps matching TRBD1 (5 bases). This CDR3 contains 15 residues. The V gene lost 3 bases and the J gene lost 3 bases, with 11 bases spanning the gap. Germline CDR1 is LNHDA and CDR2 is SQIVND (reference sequence). This CDR3 reads CASSISGAHTGELFF. In DNA, the CDR3 is TGTGCCAGTAGTATTTCTGGGGCGCACACCGGGGAGCTGTTTTTT. Using reference TRBV19 and TRBJ2-2 for the parts outside the CDR3, the full variable domain is DGGITQSPKYLFRKEGQNVTLSCEQNLNHDAMYWYRQDPGQGLRLIYYSQIVNDFQKGDIAEGYSVSREKKESFPLTVTSAQKNPTAFYLCASSISGAHTGELFFGEGSRLTVL.

This chain links TRBV5-1 with TRBJ2-1; 12 nucleotides align to TRBD1. V lost 4 bases and J lost 9; bases outside the gene matches: 5. The CDR3 runs 14 residues. Germline V gene data show CDR1 as SGHRS and CDR2 as YFSETQ. CDR3 residues: CASSVGQGAIEQFF. For the CDR3, the DNA is TGCGCCAGCAGCGTGGGACAGGGGGCGATTGAGCAGTTCTTC.

The count of this clone is one. The chain couples TRBV28 to TRBJ2-4; 9 bases agree with TRBD1. Trimming at V came to 6 bases and at J to 10 bases, leaving 13 bases not matched to a gene. The length of the CDR3 is 15 residues. CDR1 is MDHEN and CDR2 is SYDVKM in the germline V gene. The CDR3, as DNA: TGTGCCAGCAGGCCCGGGGACAGGGCAGGTCGAATTCAGTACTTC. This codes for CASRPGDRAGRIQYF.

The gene calls are TRBV11-2 and TRBJ1-3; 7 nucleotides align to TRBD1. The CDR3 runs 14 residues. V shed 3 bases, J shed 4 bases, and the junction held 3 bases outside the gene matches. CDR1 SGHAT and CDR2 FQNNGV come from the germline V gene. The CDR3 here is CASSFTGDGNTIYF. The CDR3 DNA reads TGTGCCAGCAGCTTCACAGGGGACGGAAACACCATATATTTT.

This chain connects TRBV5-1 to TRBJ2-1; D ambiguous. Germline V gene sequence: CDR1 SGHRS, CDR2 YFSETQ. This CDR3 comprises 15 residues. V lost 1 base and J lost 0, with 8 bases in between. The DNA for the CDR3 is TGCGCCAGCAGCTTGCGGTGGAGCTCCTACAATGAGCAGTTCTTC. Its protein is CASSLRWSSYNEQFF.

This chain joins TRBV11-2 and TRBJ2-3, with a weak D call TRBD2 (6 bases). Trimming stripped 7 bases from V and 1 base from J, with 15 bases between. In germline, CDR1 is SGHAT, CDR2 FQNNGV. The CDR3 loop spans 15 amino acids. CDR3 DNA sequence: TGTGCCAGCACCCGACGGTGGGAGGGCACAGATACGCAGTATTTT. It encodes CASTRRWEGTDTQYF.

V and J are TRBV5-1 and TRBJ2-7; no firm D call. The CDR3 sequence is 15 residues long. The V gene's germline CDR1 is SGHRS and CDR2 YFSETQ. Trimming cost V 0 bases and J 2 bases, with 12 bases left between them. The CDR3 DNA is TGCGCCAGCAGCTTGGACGGTGGTAGTGCCTACGAGCAGTACTTC. Protein sequence: CASSLDGGSAYEQYF.

The chain combines TRBV7-2 with TRBJ1-2; D might be TRBD1 (6 bases). V lost 7 bases, J lost 5 bases, and 17 bases lay in between. CDR1 SGHTA and CDR2 FQGNSA come from the germline V gene. This CDR3 contains 14 residues. The CDR3 loop is CASTLGGALYGYTF. The CDR3 DNA reads as TGTGCCAGCACCCTTGGGGGCGCCCTTTATGGCTACACCTTC.

The chain has TRBV5-6 and TRBJ2-5, with D unresolved. CDR1 SGHDT and CDR2 YYEEEE come from the germline V gene. V was cut by 1 base and J by 5 bases, with 6 bases left in between. This CDR3 comprises 12 residues. As DNA, the CDR3 is TGTGCCAGCAGCTTGTCTACGGAGACCCAGTACTTC. This gives the protein CASSLSTETQYF.

V gene TRBV18 combines with J gene TRBJ2-1; 8 bases agree with TRBD2. Trimming removed 3 bases from V and 0 bases from J; junction bases left unmatched: 7. The germline V gene has CDR1 KGHSH and CDR2 LQKENI. CDR3 length: 17 residues. The CDR3 sequence is CASSPLGAGVSYNEQFF. The DNA for the CDR3 is TGTGCCAGCTCACCTCTAGGAGCGGGAGTCTCCTACAATGAGCAGTTCTTC.

For the CDR3, the DNA is TGTGCCAGCAGCTCCCGAGGTGGTTTCCAAGAGACCCAGTACTTC. Translated, it gives CASSSRGGFQETQYF. The chain has TRBV9 and TRBJ2-5; no clear D. V shed 4 bases and J shed 1 base, with 14 bases lying between them. CDR1 and CDR2 (germline): SGDLS, YYNGEE. This CDR3 is 15 amino acids long.

This clone was seen more than once but under ten times. The chain joins TRBV7-9 to TRBJ1-3; D gene uncertain. Germline values: CDR1 SEHNR, CDR2 FQNEAQ (reference sequence). Trimming pared 5 bases from V and 8 bases from J, leaving 16 bases between. CDR3 length: 14 residues. Here the CDR3 reads CASSPRESLDTIYF. Here the CDR3 DNA reads TGTGCCAGCAGCCCCCGGGAGTCTTTGGACACCATATATTTT.

The gene calls are TRBV7-3 and TRBJ2-5; 8 bases agree with TRBD1. The CDR3 covers 13 residues. CDR1 and CDR2 from the germline V gene are SGHTA and FQGTGA. V dropped 3 bases and J dropped 4; count of bases not matched to a gene: 1. The DNA of the CDR3 is TGTGCCAGCAGCTTCGGACAGGGAGAGACCCAGTACTTC. The encoded protein is CASSFGQGETQYF.

This CDR3 is CAISDFLGSYEQYF. The CDR3 DNA reads as TGTGCCATCAGTGACTTCTTGGGCAGTTACGAGCAGTACTTC. The rearrangement links TRBV10-3 to TRBJ2-7; D gene uncertain. The CDR3 length is 14 residues. The V and J ends lost 3 bases and 4 bases respectively, with 13 bases between them. From germline, CDR1 is ENHRY and CDR2 SYGVKD.

The chain combines TRBV27 with TRBJ2-7; possibly TRBD1 or TRBD2 for D (5 bases each). Deletions cut 7 bases from V and 3 bases from J, with 19 bases between. CDR3 length: 15 amino acids. The germline V gene has CDR1 MNHEY and CDR2 SMNVEV (reference sequence). The CDR3 protein is CASKLGDLGDYEQYF. CDR3 DNA: TGTGCCAGCAAGCTCGGGGACCTCGGGGACTACGAGCAGTACTTC.

In this sample, this clone turned up many times. Here the CDR3 reads CASSPTGWSEKLFF. CDR3 DNA: TGTGCCAGCTCACCCACAGGTTGGAGTGAAAAACTGTTTTTT. This chain links TRBV18 with TRBJ1-4; a weak D match, TRBD1 (5 bases). The germline gives CDR1 KGHSH, CDR2 LQKENI. This CDR3 comprises 14 residues. V shed 3 bases and J shed 7 bases, with 12 bases lying between them. Full variable domain (rest looked up from reference TRBV18 and TRBJ1-4): NAGVMQNPRHLVRRRGQEARLRCSPMKGHSHVYWYRQLPEEGLKFMVYLQKENIIDESGMPKERFSAEFPKEGPSILRIQQVVRGDSAAYFCASSPTGWSEKLFFGSGTQLSVL.

The J gene is TRBJ2-7, the V gene TRBV19; TRBD1 matches at 7 bases. The V gene end was trimmed by 3 bases and the J gene end by 3 bases; junction bases not matched to a gene: 5. The CDR3 is made up of 14 amino acids. Germline assignment: CDR1 LNHDA and CDR2 SQIVND (reference sequence). The CDR3 loop reads CASSIHRDSYEQYF. CDR3 in DNA: TGTGCCAGTAGTATCCACCGGGACAGCTACGAGCAGTACTTC.

The V call is TRBV9, the J call TRBJ1-6; D might be TRBD1 (5 bases). The length of the CDR3 is 14 residues. Germline assignment: CDR1 SGDLS and CDR2 YYNGEE. Trimming shortened V by 3 bases and J by 10 bases, and 14 bases separated the two germline ends. The CDR3 nucleotides are TGTGCCAGCAGCGCGGGCCGTGGGACCTCACCCCTCCACTTT. Amino acids: CASSAGRGTSPLHF.

The chain recombines TRBV28 with TRBJ2-7, with TRBD2 identical over 9 bases. CDR1 is MDHEN, CDR2 SYDVKM, per germline. The CDR3 spans 14 residues. The J segment lost 4 bases and the V segment lost 3 bases, leaving 4 bases of the junction unmatched. CDR3 residues: CASSFTSGPYEQYF. The CDR3 region has the DNA TGTGCCAGCAGTTTCACTAGCGGGCCATACGAGCAGTACTTC.

This chain joins TRBV29-1 and TRBJ2-1; 10 bases align to TRBD1. CDR1 is SQVTM and CDR2 is ANQGSEA in the germline V gene. CDR3 size: 17 residues. V lost 4 bases and J lost 5; bases outside the gene matches: 14. The CDR3 region has the DNA TGCAGCGTTGGAACCCCCTATGGGACAGGGGAGAACAATGAGCAGTTCTTC. It is translated as CSVGTPYGTGENNEQFF.